One and the same sample provided the 27 T cell receptor beta chains below, sequenced in a study of T cells in narcolepsy. Sequencing was performed with immunoSEQ multiplex PCR; in TCRdb, only in-frame clones are kept and a portion is missing. The table has roughly 12,000 clones, roughly 93% seen once. Sequenced input: CD45RA- memory CD4+ T cells from PBMCs. The source is a human donor with narcolepsy.

The chain combines TRBV5-1 with TRBJ2-7; the match to TRBD2 covers 12 bases. Germline CDR1 is SGHRS and CDR2 is YFSETQ. V was pared by 0 bases and J by 2 bases, with 3 bases of the junction left unmatched. This CDR3 region has 16 residues. The CDR3 here is CASSLDLAGGAYEQYF. As DNA, the CDR3 is TGCGCCAGCAGCTTGGACCTAGCGGGGGGGGCCTACGAGCAGTACTTC. Full variable domain (outside the CDR3, taken from reference TRBV5-1 and TRBJ2-7): KAGVTQTPRYLIKTRGQQVTLSCSPISGHRSVSWYQQTPGQGLQFLFEYFSETQRNKGNFPGRFSGRQFSNSRSEMNVSTLELGDSALYLCASSLDLAGGAYEQYFGPGTRLTVT.

The gene calls are TRBV29-1 and TRBJ1-1, with D tentatively TRBD1 (5 bases). This CDR3 region has 12 residues. Per the germline V gene, CDR1 is SQVTM and CDR2 is ANQGSEA. V was pared by 2 bases and J by 6 bases, with 10 bases between. CDR3 DNA: TGCAGCGTTGAACTTAGAGGGGCTGAAGCTTTCTTT. As protein: CSVELRGAEAFF.

The chain combines TRBV5-1 with TRBJ1-1; D possibly corresponds to TRBD1 (5 bases). This CDR3 has 14 amino acids. Looked up from germline, CDR1 is SGHRS and CDR2 is YFSETQ. V was trimmed by 4 bases and J by 1 base, leaving 11 bases between them. CDR3 sequence reads: CASSGGPANTEAFF. DNA of the CDR3: TGCGCCAGCAGCGGGGGACCGGCGAACACTGAAGCTTTCTTT.

V and J are TRBV7-9 and TRBJ1-1; D is ambiguous. Germline lookup yields CDR1 SEHNR and CDR2 FQNEAQ (reference sequence). Trimming took 1 base from V and 1 from J, leaving 7 bases between them. CDR3 length: 14 residues. CDR3 nucleotide sequence: TGTGCCAGCAGCTTAGAGTTGGGGAACACTGAAGCTTTCTTT. The encoded protein is CASSLELGNTEAFF.

V is TRBV14 and J is TRBJ1-2; 7 bases are a match to TRBD1. CDR1 and CDR2 from the germline V gene are SGHDN and FVKESK. This CDR3 contains 13 residues. The V gene end was trimmed by 5 bases and the J gene end by 5 bases; junction bases not matched to a gene: 5. CDR3 amino acids: CASSKTGPYGYTF. The CDR3 DNA is TGTGCCAGCAGCAAGACAGGGCCGTATGGCTACACCTTC.

CDR3 coding DNA: TGTGCCAGCAGTGATCAGGTGAACACTGAAGCTTTCTTT. Its protein is CASSDQVNTEAFF. The chain joins TRBV6-4 to TRBJ1-1; no clear D. Trimming removed 3 bases from V and 0 bases from J, with 5 bases in between. Germline-derived CDR1 and CDR2 are MRHNA and SNTAGT. CDR3 length equals 13 residues.

J is TRBJ2-7 and V is TRBV27, with TRBD2 matching 10 bases. Trimming removed 0 bases from V and 6 bases from J; junction bases left unmatched: 8. Germline V gives CDR1 MNHEY, CDR2 SMNVEV (reference sequence). The CDR3 is made up of 16 amino acids. CDR3 loop: CASSLSRLAGEGEQYF. The CDR3 region has the DNA TGTGCCAGCAGTTTATCGAGGCTAGCGGGAGAAGGCGAGCAGTACTTC.

The rearrangement links TRBV5-6 to TRBJ2-7; D is uncertain. Per the germline V gene, CDR1 is SGHDT and CDR2 is YYEEEE. This CDR3 has 16 residues. V dropped 0 bases and J dropped 3 bases, with 16 bases sitting between them. CDR3 nucleotides: TGTGCCAGCAGCTTGGAAGGTGGGTCCCCACTCTACGAGCAGTACTTC. Encoded protein: CASSLEGGSPLYEQYF.

The J gene is TRBJ1-2, the V gene TRBV14; D is unresolved. Trimming shortened V by 4 bases and J by 8 bases, and 17 bases separated the two germline ends. Germline CDR1 reads SGHDN; CDR2 reads FVKESK. The CDR3 is 14 residues long. Here the CDR3 reads CASSRIPRAGGYTF. CDR3 nucleotides: TGTGCCAGCAGCCGAATTCCCCGGGCAGGAGGCTACACCTTC.

The rearrangement links TRBV6-5 to TRBJ1-5; 9 bases are a match to TRBD1. CDR1 and CDR2 from the germline V gene are MNHEY and SVGAGI. Unmatched junction bases numbered 5, after V lost 10 bases and J lost 7 bases. The CDR3 is made up of 12 amino acids. Written as DNA, the CDR3 is TGTGCCACCCGGACAGGGGTCCAGCCCCAGCATTTT. The encoded protein is CATRTGVQPQHF.

The genes are TRBV5-1 and TRBJ2-2; D ambiguous. In germline, CDR1 is SGHRS, CDR2 YFSETQ. V lost 1 base, J lost 5 bases, and 6 bases lay in between. The CDR3 runs to 13 residues. The CDR3 DNA reads TGCGCCAGCAGCTTGAAAGTGACCGGGGAGCTGTTTTTT. Its translation: CASSLKVTGELFF.

This rearrangement joins TRBV7-9 to TRBJ2-1, with 14 bases matching TRBD2. This CDR3 contains 19 residues. Trimming took 5 bases from V and 0 from J; bases not matched to a gene: 9. Germline V gene sequence: CDR1 SEHNR, CDR2 FQNEAQ (reference sequence). The CDR3 here is CASSHPGLAGGSSYNEQFF. CDR3 DNA: TGTGCCAGCAGCCACCCAGGACTAGCGGGGGGAAGCTCCTACAATGAGCAGTTCTTC.

The J gene is TRBJ2-1, the V gene TRBV25-1; TRBD2 matches at 10 bases. Germline CDR1 reads MGHDK; CDR2 reads SYGVNS. Losses at the gene ends were 6 bases for V and 0 bases for J; bases not matched to a gene: 11. The CDR3 consists of 18 residues. CDR3 protein: CASSLGPSGSGSYNEQFF. CDR3 DNA: TGTGCCAGCAGCTTGGGGCCTAGCGGGAGTGGCTCCTACAATGAGCAGTTCTTC.

The genes are TRBV21-1 and TRBJ1-2; TRBD1 was called by the table and not checked on the DNA. TRBV21-1 constitutes a pseudogene. The CDR3 extends over 15 amino acids. The CDR3 DNA is TGTGCCAGCAGCAGTTACAGGGGAAGGACCTATGGCTACACCTTC. Protein sequence: CASSSYRGRTYGYTF.

The V and J genes are TRBV5-1 and TRBJ2-7, with 14 nucleotides matching TRBD2. With V trimmed by 0 bases and J by 6 bases, 8 bases remained unmatched. CDR1 and CDR2 from the germline V gene are SGHRS and YFSETQ. The CDR3 is made up of 17 amino acids. DNA for the CDR3: TGCGCCAGCAGCTTGGGAGGGACTAGCGGGAGTTTCTCCGAGCAGTACTTC. Its protein is CASSLGGTSGSFSEQYF.

The CDR3 spells CASSLLAGYEQYF. CDR3 coding DNA: TGCGCCAGCAGCTTGCTAGCGGGCTACGAGCAGTACTTC. The chain recombines TRBV5-1 with TRBJ2-7, with 8 bases aligning to TRBD2. Germline-derived CDR1 and CDR2 are SGHRS and YFSETQ. The CDR3 runs to 13 residues. With 1 base clipped from V and 3 bases from J, the junction kept 0 bases outside the gene matches.

This chain links TRBV19 with TRBJ1-2; 9 bases match TRBD1. J gave up 6 bases and V 1 base, and 12 bases lay outside the gene matches. Germline V gene data show CDR1 as LNHDA and CDR2 as SQIVND (reference sequence). The CDR3 loop spans 17 amino acids. In nucleotides, the CDR3 is TGTGCCAGTAGTATAGCTCGACCGGGACAGGGTGCACATGGCTACACCTTC. Protein sequence: CASSIARPGQGAHGYTF.

The V gene is TRBV7-8, the J gene TRBJ1-5, with 8 bases matching TRBD1. Germline V gene data show CDR1 as SGHVS and CDR2 as FQNEAQ. With 4 bases clipped from V and 5 bases from J, the junction kept 13 bases outside the gene matches. The CDR3 spans 17 residues. This CDR3 is CASSYQMSGGMDQPQHF. The CDR3 DNA is TGTGCCAGCAGCTACCAAATGTCAGGGGGCATGGATCAGCCCCAGCATTTT.

The chain couples TRBV6-4 to TRBJ2-3, with D perhaps TRBD2 (7 bases). V was cut by 3 bases and J by 8 bases, with 18 bases left in between. The CDR3 runs to 15 residues. Germline CDR1 reads MRHNA; CDR2 reads SNTAGT. This chain's CDR3 is CASSEAGTPGATQYF. For the CDR3, the DNA is TGTGCCAGCAGTGAAGCGGGGACACCTGGAGCTACGCAGTATTTT.

This clone was counted a few times. This chain connects TRBV18 to TRBJ1-2, with D unclear. Germline CDR1 and CDR2: KGHSH and LQKENI. Trimming stripped 0 bases from V and 10 bases from J, with 12 bases between. There are 13 residues in the CDR3. In nucleotides, the CDR3 is TGTGCCAGCTCACCACCGGAGGAGCAGCCCTACACCTTC. Translating gives CASSPPEEQPYTF. Combining the CDR3 with reference TRBV18 and TRBJ1-2 gives the whole variable domain NAGVMQNPRHLVRRRGQEARLRCSPMKGHSHVYWYRQLPEEGLKFMVYLQKENIIDESGMPKERFSAEFPKEGPSILRIQQVVRGDSAAYFCASSPPEEQPYTFGSGTRLTVV.

V is TRBV5-1 and J is TRBJ2-7, with D unresolved. The CDR3 loop spans 14 amino acids. V gave up 0 bases and J gave up 0 bases, with 7 bases separating them. Germline values: CDR1 SGHRS, CDR2 YFSETQ. As DNA, the CDR3 is TGCGCCAGCAGCTTGGATCCGAGCTCCTACGAGCAGTACTTC. Translating gives CASSLDPSSYEQYF.

This clone was counted a single time. The CDR3 nucleotides are TGTGCCAGCAGCGCGATGGGGTCCCGCGGCACTGAAGCTTTCTTT. This encodes CASSAMGSRGTEAFF. This chain uses TRBV11-2 with TRBJ1-1; D gene ambiguous. The CDR3 totals 15 residues. Germline CDR1 and CDR2: SGHAT and FQNNGV. The ends were cut back, 5 bases at V and 4 bases at J, with 17 bases in the middle.

The chain links TRBV30 to TRBJ2-1; maybe TRBD2 (5 bases). From germline, CDR1 is GTSNPN and CDR2 SVGIG (reference sequence). CDR3 length equals 14 residues. The V gene lost 8 bases and the J gene lost 9 bases, with 23 bases spanning the gap. CDR3 nucleotides: TGTGCCACCTACCCCGGACTGGTGATGGGTGAGCAGTTCTTC. Its protein product is CATYPGLVMGEQFF.

The rearrangement uses TRBV19 and TRBJ1-2, with D maybe TRBD1 (5 bases). Looked up from germline, CDR1 is LNHDA and CDR2 is SQIVND (reference sequence). Trimming pared 3 bases from V and 8 bases from J, leaving 13 bases between. CDR3 length equals 13 residues. This chain's CDR3 is CASSILRGTGYTF. The CDR3 coding sequence is TGTGCCAGTAGTATCCTCCGGGGCACAGGCTACACCTTC.

V usage is TRBV28 and J usage is TRBJ2-7, with D possibly being TRBD2 (6 bases). The germline V gene has CDR1 MDHEN and CDR2 SYDVKM. This CDR3 is 14 amino acids long. V shed 6 bases and J shed 2 bases, with 14 bases lying between them. This chain's CDR3 is CASSPGTLPYEQYF. CDR3 in DNA: TGTGCCAGCAGCCCCGGGACTCTTCCCTACGAGCAGTACTTC.

V gene TRBV30 combines with J gene TRBJ1-2, with D maybe TRBD1 (5 bases). The length of the CDR3 is 15 residues. Germline loops: CDR1 GTSNPN, CDR2 SVGIG (reference sequence). Trimming shortened V by 5 bases and J by 0 bases, and 16 bases separated the two germline ends. The CDR3 DNA sequence: TGTGCCTGGGCTGGGGCGGGACGGCCTAACTATGGCTACACCTTC. Its translation is CAWAGAGRPNYGYTF.

The V call is TRBV9, the J call TRBJ2-7; 7 bases match TRBD1. The CDR3 extends over 15 amino acids. Looked up from germline, CDR1 is SGDLS and CDR2 is YYNGEE. Trimming took 5 bases from V and 4 from J; bases not matched to a gene: 12. The CDR3 coding sequence is TGTGCCAGCAGTCTCAGCGCCGGGACAGATTACGAGCAGTACTTC. Amino acid sequence: CASSLSAGTDYEQYF.